The rows below give T cell receptor beta chains drawn from one sample of a study of shared T cell receptors in the human thymus. TCRdb's table, derived via immunoSEQ multiplex PCR, lists solely in-frame clones and lacks some. The sample contains 700,000 or so clones, roughly 85% of which appear only once. These data were likewise used in another study, on human thymus T cells.

The specimen was thymocytes. Receptor source: a girl under three years old with a congenital heart defect. Each CDR3 is given with its conserved first and last residue. The order of the fields is V gene, clone size, CDR3 protein. A clone size is listed for some rows: how often the clone was seen (once, few, many), or a class if it is expanded.

TRBV19	.	CASSIGAGDRLPTEAFF
TRBV5-1	.	CASSRGQWGLGTDTQYF
TRBV15	few	CATSRVTGKNTEAFF
TRBV5-1	.	CASSLPGPQHEQFF
TRBV5-4	.	CASSSLQGAVPDTQYF
TRBV19	.	CASSTELRVVNTEAFF
TRBV4-1	.	CASSQGAEETQYF
TRBV16	.	CASAGTGDDPGANVLTF
TRBV6-5	.	CASSYPRAGGYTF
TRBV14	.	CASSRNPTDSVQYF
TRBV19	.	CASQDRGDSNTEAFF
TRBV7-2	.	CASSLGWAAAYGYTF
TRBV25-1	.	CASSEPSPDTNYGYTF
TRBV9	.	CASSPRTSGGYNEQFF
TRBV16	.	CASSQFRGLGAYGYTF
TRBV5-4	.	CASSLPGGGKGGYTF
TRBV4-1	.	CASSQVKGQGASDGYTF
TRBV15	.	CATSILYVGGGDSSYEQYF
TRBV4-3	.	CASSQGVLAPLGREQYF
TRBV6-1	.	CASSWDRGTDTQYF
TRBV4-1	.	CASSQDDPGRVNQPQHF
TRBV5-1	.	CASRGGSGGFNGYTF
TRBV7-2	few	CASSPGQGAYSEAFF
TRBV7-9	.	CASSALETQYF
TRBV12-5	.	CASGPGPEQGKGYEQYF
TRBV28	.	CASSPPTGWSVMNEKLFF
TRBV4-1	.	CASSQGFRGPYEQYF
TRBV18	.	CASSSSFHRVRRPNQPQHF
TRBV27	.	CASSGGSATLTYEQYF
TRBV19	.	CASSNRDRGFNQPQHF
TRBV13	.	CASSLGAGETDTDTQYF
TRBV19	few	CASSGTVNTEAFF
TRBV10-3	.	CAISGWQFGYTF
TRBV6-6	.	CASSMDSGEKETQYF
TRBV7-2	.	CASSSSTSGGAKGYEQYF
TRBV19	.	CASSIEGGFVQPQHF
TRBV2	once	CASSWQFDSTNPYGYTF
TRBV18	.	CASSPLPLNNEKLFF
TRBV19	.	CASKEEGVNTEAFF
TRBV7-9	.	CASSLVGSRGLREKLFF
TRBV4-2	.	CASSQRLGAREDTEAFF
TRBV16	.	CASSPPGRVNQPQHF
TRBV13	.	CASSPDREQPWGTEAFF
TRBV2	once	CASSDPVGQGQPQHF
TRBV15	once	CATTRPQNVGTGATEAFF
TRBV5-6	.	CASSSARVVYSYGYTF
TRBV28	once	CASTDGQGTGELFF
TRBV6-1	.	CAISRGDSQRNTIYF
TRBV7-2	once	CASSLSVGSDTGELFF
TRBV4-1	.	CASSQGVRGTNSYEQYF
TRBV2	.	CASSKPLSTGTGSYEQYF
TRBV27	.	CASSLWYSGDHLAKNIQYF
TRBV11-2	.	CASIDHGGGVAPNTEAFF